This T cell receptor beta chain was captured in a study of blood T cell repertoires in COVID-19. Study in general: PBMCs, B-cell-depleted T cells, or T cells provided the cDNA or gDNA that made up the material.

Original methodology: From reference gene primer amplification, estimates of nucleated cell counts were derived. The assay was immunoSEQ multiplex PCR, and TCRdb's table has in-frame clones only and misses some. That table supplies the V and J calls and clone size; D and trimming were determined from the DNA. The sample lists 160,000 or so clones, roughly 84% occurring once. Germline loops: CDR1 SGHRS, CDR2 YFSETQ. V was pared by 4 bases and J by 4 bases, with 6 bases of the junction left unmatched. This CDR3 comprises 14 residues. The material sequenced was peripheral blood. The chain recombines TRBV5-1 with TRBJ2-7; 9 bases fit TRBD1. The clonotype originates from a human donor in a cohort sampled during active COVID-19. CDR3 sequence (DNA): TGCGCCAGCAGCCGGGGGACAGGGTCTTACGAGCAGTACTTC. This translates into CASSRGTGSYEQYF.